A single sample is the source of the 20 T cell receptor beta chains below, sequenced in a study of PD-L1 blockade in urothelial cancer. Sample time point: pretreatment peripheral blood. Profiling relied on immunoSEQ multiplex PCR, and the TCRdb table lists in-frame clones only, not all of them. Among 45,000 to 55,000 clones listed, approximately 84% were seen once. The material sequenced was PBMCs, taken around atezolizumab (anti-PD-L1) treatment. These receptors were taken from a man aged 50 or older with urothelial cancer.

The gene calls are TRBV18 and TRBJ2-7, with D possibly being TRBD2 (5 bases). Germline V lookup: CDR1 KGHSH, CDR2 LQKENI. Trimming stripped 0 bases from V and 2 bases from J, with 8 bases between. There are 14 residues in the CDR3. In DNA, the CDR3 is TGTGCCAGCTCACCACCTGCGGGTGCCTACGAGCAGTACTTC. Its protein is CASSPPAGAYEQYF.

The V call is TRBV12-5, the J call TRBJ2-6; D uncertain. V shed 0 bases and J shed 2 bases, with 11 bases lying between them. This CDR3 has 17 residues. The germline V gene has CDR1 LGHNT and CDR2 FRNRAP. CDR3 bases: TGTGCTAGTGGTTTGGTAATTGCGTCAACTGGGGCCAACGTCCTGACTTTC. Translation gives CASGLVIASTGANVLTF.

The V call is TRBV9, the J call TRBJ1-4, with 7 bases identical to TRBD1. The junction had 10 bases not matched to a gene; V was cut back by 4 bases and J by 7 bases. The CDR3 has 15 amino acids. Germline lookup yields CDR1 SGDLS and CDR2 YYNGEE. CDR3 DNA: TGTGCCAGCAGCCCTCACAGGGGAAGGGGTGAAAAACTGTTTTTT. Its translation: CASSPHRGRGEKLFF.

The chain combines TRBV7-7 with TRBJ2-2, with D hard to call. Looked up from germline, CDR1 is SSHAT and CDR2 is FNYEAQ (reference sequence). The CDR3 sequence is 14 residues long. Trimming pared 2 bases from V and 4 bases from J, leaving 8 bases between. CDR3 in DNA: TGTGCCAGCAGCTTACATGGCGGCACCGGGGAGCTGTTTTTT. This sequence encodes CASSLHGGTGELFF.

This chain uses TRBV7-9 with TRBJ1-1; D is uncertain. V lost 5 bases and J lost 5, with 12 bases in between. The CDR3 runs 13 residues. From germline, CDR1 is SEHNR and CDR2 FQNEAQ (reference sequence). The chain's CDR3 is CASSPLRGTEAFF. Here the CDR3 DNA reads TGTGCCAGCAGCCCCCTGCGGGGAACTGAAGCTTTCTTT.

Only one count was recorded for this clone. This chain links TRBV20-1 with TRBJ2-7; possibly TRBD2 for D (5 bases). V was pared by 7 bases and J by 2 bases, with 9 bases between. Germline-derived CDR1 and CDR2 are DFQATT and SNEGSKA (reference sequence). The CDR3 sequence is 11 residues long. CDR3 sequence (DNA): TGCAGTGGCGGACTTACCTACGAGCAGTACTTC. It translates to CSGGLTYEQYF.

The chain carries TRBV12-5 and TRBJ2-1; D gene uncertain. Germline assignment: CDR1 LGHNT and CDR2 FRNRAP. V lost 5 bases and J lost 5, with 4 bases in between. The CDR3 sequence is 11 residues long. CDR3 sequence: CASGANNEQFF. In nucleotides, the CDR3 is TGTGCTAGTGGTGCGAACAATGAGCAGTTCTTC.

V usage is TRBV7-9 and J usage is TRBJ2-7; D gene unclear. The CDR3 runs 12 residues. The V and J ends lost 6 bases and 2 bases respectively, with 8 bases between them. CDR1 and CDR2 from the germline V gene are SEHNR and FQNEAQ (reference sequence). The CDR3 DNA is TGTGCCAGCAGGTCTCTAACCTACGAGCAGTACTTC. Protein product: CASRSLTYEQYF.

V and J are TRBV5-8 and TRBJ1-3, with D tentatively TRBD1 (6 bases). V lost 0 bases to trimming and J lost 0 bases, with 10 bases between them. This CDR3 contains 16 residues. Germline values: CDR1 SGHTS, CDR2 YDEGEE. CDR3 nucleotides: TGTGCCAGCAGCTTGGGGGGGCATATCTCTGGAAACACCATATATTTT. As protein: CASSLGGHISGNTIYF.

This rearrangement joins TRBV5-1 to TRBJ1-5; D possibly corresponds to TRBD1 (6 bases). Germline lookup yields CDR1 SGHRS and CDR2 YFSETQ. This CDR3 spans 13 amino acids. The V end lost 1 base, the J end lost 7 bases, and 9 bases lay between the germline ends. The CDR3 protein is CASSLTGNQPQHF. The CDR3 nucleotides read TGCGCCAGCAGCTTGACAGGGAACCAGCCCCAGCATTTT. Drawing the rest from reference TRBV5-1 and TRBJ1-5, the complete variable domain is KAGVTQTPRYLIKTRGQQVTLSCSPISGHRSVSWYQQTPGQGLQFLFEYFSETQRNKGNFPGRFSGRQFSNSRSEMNVSTLELGDSALYLCASSLTGNQPQHFGDGTRLSIL.

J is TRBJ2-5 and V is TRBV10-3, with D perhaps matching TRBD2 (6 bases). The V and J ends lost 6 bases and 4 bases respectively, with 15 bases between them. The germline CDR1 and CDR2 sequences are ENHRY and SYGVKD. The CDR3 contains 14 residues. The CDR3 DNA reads TGTGCCATCAGGGCGGGATCCCCCCGAGAGACCCAGTACTTC. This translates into CAIRAGSPRETQYF.

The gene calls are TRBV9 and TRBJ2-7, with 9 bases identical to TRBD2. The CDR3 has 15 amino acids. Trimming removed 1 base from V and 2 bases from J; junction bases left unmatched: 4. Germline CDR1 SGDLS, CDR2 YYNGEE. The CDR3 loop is CASSVSAGGAYEQYF. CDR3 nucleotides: TGTGCCAGCAGCGTATCAGCGGGGGGTGCCTACGAGCAGTACTTC. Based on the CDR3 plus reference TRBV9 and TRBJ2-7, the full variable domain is DSGVTQTPKHLITATGQRVTLRCSPRSGDLSVYWYQQSLDQGLQFLIQYYNGEERAKGNILERFSAQQFPDLHSELNLSSLELGDSALYFCASSVSAGGAYEQYFGPGTRLTVT.

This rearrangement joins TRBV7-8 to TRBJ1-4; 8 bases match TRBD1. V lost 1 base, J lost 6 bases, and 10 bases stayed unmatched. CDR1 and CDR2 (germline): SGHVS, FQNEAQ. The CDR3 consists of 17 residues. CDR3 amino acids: CASSLDRNRGDHEKLFF. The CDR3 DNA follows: TGTGCCAGCAGCTTAGATAGGAACAGGGGGGACCATGAAAAACTGTTTTTT.

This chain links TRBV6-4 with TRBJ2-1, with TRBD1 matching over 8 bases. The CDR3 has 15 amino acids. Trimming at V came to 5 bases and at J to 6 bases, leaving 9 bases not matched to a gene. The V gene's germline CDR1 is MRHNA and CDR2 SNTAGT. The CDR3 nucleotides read TGTGCCAGCAGTACCGCAGGGGGCCGGGGCAATGAGCAGTTCTTC. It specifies CASSTAGGRGNEQFF.

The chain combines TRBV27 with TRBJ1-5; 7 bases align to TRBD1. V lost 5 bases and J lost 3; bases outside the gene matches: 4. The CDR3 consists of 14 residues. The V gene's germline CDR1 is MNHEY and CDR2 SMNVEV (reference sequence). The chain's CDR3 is CASSRTGFNQPQHF. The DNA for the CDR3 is TGTGCCAGCAGTAGGACAGGCTTCAATCAGCCCCAGCATTTT.

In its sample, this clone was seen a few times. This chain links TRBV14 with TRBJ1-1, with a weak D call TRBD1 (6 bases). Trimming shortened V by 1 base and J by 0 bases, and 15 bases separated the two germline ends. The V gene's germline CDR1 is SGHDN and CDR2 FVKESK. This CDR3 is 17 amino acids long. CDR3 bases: TGTGCCAGCAGCCAAGGCTCTTGGACAGCATTGAACACTGAAGCTTTCTTT. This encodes CASSQGSWTALNTEAFF.

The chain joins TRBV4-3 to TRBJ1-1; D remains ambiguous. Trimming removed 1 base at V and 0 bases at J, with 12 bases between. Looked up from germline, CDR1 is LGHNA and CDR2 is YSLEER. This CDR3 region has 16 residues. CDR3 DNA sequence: TGCGCCAGCAGCCAAGCGGCGGGGATCATGAACACTGAAGCTTTCTTT. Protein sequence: CASSQAAGIMNTEAFF.

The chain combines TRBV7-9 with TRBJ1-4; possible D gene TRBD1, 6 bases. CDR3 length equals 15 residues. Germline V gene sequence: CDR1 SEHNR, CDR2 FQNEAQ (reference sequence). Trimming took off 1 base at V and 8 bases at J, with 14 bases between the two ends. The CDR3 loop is CASSLGQAAREKLFF. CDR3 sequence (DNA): TGTGCCAGCAGCTTAGGACAGGCGGCGCGGGAAAAACTGTTTTTT.

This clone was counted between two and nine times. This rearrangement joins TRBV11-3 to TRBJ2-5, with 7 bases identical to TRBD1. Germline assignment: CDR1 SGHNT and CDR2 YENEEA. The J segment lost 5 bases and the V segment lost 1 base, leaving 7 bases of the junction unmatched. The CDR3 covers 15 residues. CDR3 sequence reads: CASSLGLGTAETQYF. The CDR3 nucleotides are TGTGCCAGCAGCTTAGGTTTGGGGACAGCCGAGACCCAGTACTTC. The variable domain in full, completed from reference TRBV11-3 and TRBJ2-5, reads EAGVVQSPRYKIIEKKQPVAFWCNPISGHNTLYWYLQNLGQGPELLIRYENEEAVDDSQLPKDRFSAERLKGVDSTLKIQPAELGDSAVYLCASSLGLGTAETQYFGPGTRLLVL.

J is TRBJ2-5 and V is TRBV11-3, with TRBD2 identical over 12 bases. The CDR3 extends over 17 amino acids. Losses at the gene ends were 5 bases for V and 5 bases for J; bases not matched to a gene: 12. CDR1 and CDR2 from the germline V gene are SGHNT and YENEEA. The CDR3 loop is CASSQGLAGGPGETQYF. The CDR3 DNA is TGTGCCAGCAGCCAAGGGCTAGCGGGAGGGCCAGGGGAGACCCAGTACTTC. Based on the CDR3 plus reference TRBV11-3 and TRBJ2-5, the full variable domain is EAGVVQSPRYKIIEKKQPVAFWCNPISGHNTLYWYLQNLGQGPELLIRYENEEAVDDSQLPKDRFSAERLKGVDSTLKIQPAELGDSAVYLCASSQGLAGGPGETQYFGPGTRLLVL.